This record concerns one T cell receptor (beta chain) sequence. As yet, its antigen is unknown. The study sampled nominally healthy donors, though unrecorded immune exposures were likely. This sample was included in a study of cytomegalovirus exposure and HLA in healthy donors. Study at large: One earlier analysis, a look at 180 million or so T cells, found roughly 120 million unique TCR beta sequences.

Overall study results and limits: A later analysis linked around 17,000 TCR beta sequences to HLA alleles at 0.05 false discovery rate.

Trimming shortened V by 7 bases and J by 3 bases, and 14 bases separated the two germline ends. Germline loops: CDR1 MNHEY, CDR2 SMNVEV (reference sequence). The CDR3 sequence is 14 residues long. The primer mix had 60 Vbeta and 13 Jbeta primers. Under the authors' procedure: There were about 80 million unique TCR beta chains by a later count, and some 11 million of them were shared. Assay used: immunoSEQ multiplex PCR; TCRdb lists only in-frame clones, some missing. The DNA gave D and trimming, while V, J and clone size come from that table. The table lists about 200,000 clones, roughly 84% of them singletons.

J is TRBJ2-3 and V is TRBV27, with D maybe TRBD1 (6 bases). This TCR derives from a boy younger than 10 in good health and CMV-seronegative. The sample comprised PBMCs. In nucleotides, the CDR3 is TGTGCCAGCACCTCGGACAGTGCAACAGATACGCAGTATTTT. The encoded protein is CASTSDSATDTQYF.